Detailed here is one T cell receptor (beta chain). Libraries were prepared by immunoSEQ multiplex PCR; TCRdb keeps only in-frame clonotypes and omits some of them. In the table there are just over 300,000 clones, about 90% of which are singletons. These data are taken from a study of blood T cell repertoires in COVID-19. The CDR3 runs to 15 residues. Germline values: CDR1 MGHRA, CDR2 YSYEKL. V dropped 2 bases and J dropped 5; count of bases not matched to a gene: 6. The chain employs TRBV4-1 and TRBJ1-1, with 9 bases that match TRBD1. The sample consisted of peripheral blood. The clonotype comes from a man aged 18 to 30 with active or convalescent COVID-19. The CDR3 coding sequence is TGCGCCAGCAGCCAATATGGACAGGGGAGGACTGAAGCTTTCTTT. Translated, it gives CASSQYGQGRTEAFF.